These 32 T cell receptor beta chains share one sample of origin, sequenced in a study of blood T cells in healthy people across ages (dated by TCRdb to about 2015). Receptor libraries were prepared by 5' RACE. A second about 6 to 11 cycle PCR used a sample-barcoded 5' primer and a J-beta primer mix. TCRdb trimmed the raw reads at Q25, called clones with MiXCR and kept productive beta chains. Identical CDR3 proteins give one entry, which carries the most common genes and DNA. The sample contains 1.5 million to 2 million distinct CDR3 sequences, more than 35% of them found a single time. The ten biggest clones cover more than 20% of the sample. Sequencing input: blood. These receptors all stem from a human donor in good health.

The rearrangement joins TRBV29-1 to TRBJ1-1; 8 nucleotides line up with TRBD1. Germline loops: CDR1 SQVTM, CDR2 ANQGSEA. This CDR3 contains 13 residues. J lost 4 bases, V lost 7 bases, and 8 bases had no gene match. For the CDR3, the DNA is TGCAGCGCCTGGACAGGGCTGGGCACTGAAGCTTTCTTT. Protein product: CSAWTGLGTEAFF.

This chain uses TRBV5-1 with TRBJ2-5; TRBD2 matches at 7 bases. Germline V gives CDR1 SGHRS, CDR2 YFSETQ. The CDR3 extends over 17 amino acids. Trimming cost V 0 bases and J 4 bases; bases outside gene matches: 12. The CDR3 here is CASSLVVAGRLGETQYF. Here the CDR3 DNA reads TGCGCCAGCAGCTTGGTGGTAGCGGGCCGCCTGGGAGAGACCCAGTACTTC.

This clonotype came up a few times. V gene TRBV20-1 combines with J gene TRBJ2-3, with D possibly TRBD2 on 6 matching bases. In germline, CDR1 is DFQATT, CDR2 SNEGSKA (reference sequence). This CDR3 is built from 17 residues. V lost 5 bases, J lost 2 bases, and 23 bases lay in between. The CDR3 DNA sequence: TGCAGTGCTTTATCTCCCCCCTCCGGGGGAAACACAGATACGCAGTATTTT. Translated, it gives CSALSPPSGGNTDTQYF.

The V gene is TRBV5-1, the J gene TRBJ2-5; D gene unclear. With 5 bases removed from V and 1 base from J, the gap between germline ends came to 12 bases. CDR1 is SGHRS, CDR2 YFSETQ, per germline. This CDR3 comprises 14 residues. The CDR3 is CASRSGPSQETQYF. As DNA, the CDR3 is TGCGCCAGCAGGAGTGGACCGTCCCAAGAGACCCAGTACTTC.

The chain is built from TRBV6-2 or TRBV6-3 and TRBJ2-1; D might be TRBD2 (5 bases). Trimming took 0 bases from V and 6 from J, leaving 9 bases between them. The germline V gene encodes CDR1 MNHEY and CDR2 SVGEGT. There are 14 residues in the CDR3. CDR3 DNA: TGTGCCAGCAGTTACTCGGGAGCAGCCAATGAGCAGTTCTTC. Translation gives CASSYSGAANEQFF.

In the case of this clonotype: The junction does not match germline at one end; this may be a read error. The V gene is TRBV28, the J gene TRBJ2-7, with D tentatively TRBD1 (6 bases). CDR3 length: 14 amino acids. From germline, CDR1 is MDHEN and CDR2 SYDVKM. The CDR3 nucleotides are TGTGCCTGCAGCTCCAGGACAGATTCCTACGAGCAGTACTTC. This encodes CACSSRTDSYEQYF.

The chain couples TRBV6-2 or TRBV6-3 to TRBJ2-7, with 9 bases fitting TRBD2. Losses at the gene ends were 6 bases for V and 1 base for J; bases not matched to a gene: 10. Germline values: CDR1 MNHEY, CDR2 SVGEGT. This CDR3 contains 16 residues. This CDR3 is CASSSPTSGISYEQYF. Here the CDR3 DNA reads TGTGCCAGCAGCTCCCCGACTAGCGGCATATCCTACGAGCAGTACTTC.

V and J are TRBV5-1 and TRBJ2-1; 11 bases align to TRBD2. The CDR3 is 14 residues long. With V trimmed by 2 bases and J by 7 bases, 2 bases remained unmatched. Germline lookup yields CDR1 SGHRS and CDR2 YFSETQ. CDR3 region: CASSLLAGENEQFF. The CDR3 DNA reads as TGCGCCAGCAGCTTACTAGCGGGAGAGAATGAGCAGTTCTTC.

CDR3 bases: TGTGCCAGCAGCTGGGACAGGGGATTCTACACCTTC. Protein: CASSWDRGFYTF. The chain combines TRBV7-9 with TRBJ1-2, with 10 bases matching TRBD1. This CDR3 comprises 12 residues. Germline CDR1 is SEHNR and CDR2 is FQNEAQ (reference sequence). V gave up 4 bases and J gave up 10 bases; unmatched junction bases: 3.

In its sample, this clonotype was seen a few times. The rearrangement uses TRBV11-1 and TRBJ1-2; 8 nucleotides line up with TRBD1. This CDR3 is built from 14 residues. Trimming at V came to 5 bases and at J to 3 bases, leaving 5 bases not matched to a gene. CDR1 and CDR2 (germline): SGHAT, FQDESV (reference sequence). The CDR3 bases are TGTGCCAGCAGCGTCGACAGGGGCTACTATGGCTACACCTTC. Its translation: CASSVDRGYYGYTF. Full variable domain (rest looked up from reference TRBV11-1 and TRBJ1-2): EAEVAQSPRYKITEKSQAVAFWCDPISGHATLYWYRQILGQGPELLVQFQDESVVDDSQLPKDRFSAERLKGVDSTLKIQPAELGDSAMYLCASSVDRGYYGYTFGSGTRLTVV.

The CDR3 sequence: CASSYSIRTVGETQYF. The CDR3 DNA reads TGTGCCAGCAGTTACTCAATCAGGACGGTTGGGGAGACCCAGTACTTC. This chain joins TRBV6-6 and TRBJ2-5; D not certain. The CDR3 totals 16 residues. Germline V lookup: CDR1 MNHNY, CDR2 SVGAGI (reference sequence). Between the trimmed V and J ends, which lost 0 bases and 5 bases, there was a span of 16 bases.

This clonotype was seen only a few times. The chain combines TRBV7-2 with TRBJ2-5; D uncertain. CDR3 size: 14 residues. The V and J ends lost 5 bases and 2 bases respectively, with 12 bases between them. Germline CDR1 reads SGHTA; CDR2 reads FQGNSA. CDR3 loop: CASSPNARQETQYF. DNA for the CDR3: TGTGCCAGCAGCCCCAACGCTCGACAAGAGACCCAGTACTTC. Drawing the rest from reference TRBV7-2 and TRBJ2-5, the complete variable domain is GAGVSQSPSNKVTEKGKDVELRCDPISGHTALYWYRQSLGQGLEFLIYFQGNSAPDKSGLPSDRFSAERTGGSVSTLTIQRTQQEDSAVYLCASSPNARQETQYFGPGTRLLVL.

The chain's CDR3 is CASSLEPPTDTQYF. In DNA form, the CDR3 reads TGTGCCAGCAGTTTAGAACCCCCCACAGATACGCAGTATTTT. J is TRBJ2-3 and V is TRBV12-3 or TRBV12-4; no firm D call. This CDR3 is built from 14 residues. Trimming left V 1 base short and J 2 bases short, with 7 bases between.

As DNA, the CDR3 is TGTGCCAGCAGTGAACGCGGGGATACGCAGTATTTT. It yields the protein CASSERGDTQYF. The chain carries TRBV25-1 and TRBJ2-3, with D maybe TRBD2 (5 bases). V was cut by 2 bases and J by 6 bases, with 6 bases left in between. Germline V gene data show CDR1 as MGHDK and CDR2 as SYGVNS. This CDR3 comprises 12 residues.

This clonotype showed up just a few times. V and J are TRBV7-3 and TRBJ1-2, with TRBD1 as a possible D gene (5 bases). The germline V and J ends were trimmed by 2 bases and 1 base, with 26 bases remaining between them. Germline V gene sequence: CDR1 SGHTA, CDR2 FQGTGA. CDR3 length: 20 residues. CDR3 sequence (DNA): TGTGCCAGCAGCTTATTATATGGGGTGCCGGGGCAGTCACTTAACTATGGCTACACCTTC. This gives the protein CASSLLYGVPGQSLNYGYTF.

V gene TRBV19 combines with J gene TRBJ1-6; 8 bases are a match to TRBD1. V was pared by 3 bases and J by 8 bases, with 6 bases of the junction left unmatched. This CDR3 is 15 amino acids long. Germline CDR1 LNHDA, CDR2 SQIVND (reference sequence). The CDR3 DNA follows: TGTGCCAGTAGTATCTCAAACAGGGGGGATTCACCCCTCCACTTT. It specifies CASSISNRGDSPLHF.

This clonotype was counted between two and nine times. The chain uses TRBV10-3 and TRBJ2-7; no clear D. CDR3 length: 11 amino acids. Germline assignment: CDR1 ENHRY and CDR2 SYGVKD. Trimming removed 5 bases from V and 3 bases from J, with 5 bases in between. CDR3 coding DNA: TGTGCCATCAGTAGTTTCTACGAGCAGTACTTC. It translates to CAISSFYEQYF.

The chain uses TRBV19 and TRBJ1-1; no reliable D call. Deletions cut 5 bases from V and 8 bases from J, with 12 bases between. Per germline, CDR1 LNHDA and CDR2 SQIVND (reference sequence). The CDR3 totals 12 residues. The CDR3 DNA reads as TGTGCCAGTAGTCAATATCGGACCGAAGCTTTCTTT. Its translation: CASSQYRTEAFF.

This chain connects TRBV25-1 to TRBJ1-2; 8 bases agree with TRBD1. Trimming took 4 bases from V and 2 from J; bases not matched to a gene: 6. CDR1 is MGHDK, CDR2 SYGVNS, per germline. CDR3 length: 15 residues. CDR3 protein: CASSGDRLPNYGYTF. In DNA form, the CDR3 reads TGTGCCAGCAGTGGGGACAGGTTACCCAACTATGGCTACACCTTC.

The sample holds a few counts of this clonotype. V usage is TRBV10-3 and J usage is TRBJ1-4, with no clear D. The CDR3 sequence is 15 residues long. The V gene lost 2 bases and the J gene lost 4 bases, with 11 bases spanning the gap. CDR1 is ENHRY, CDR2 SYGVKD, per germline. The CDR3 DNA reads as TGTGCCATCAGTGAGGATAAGGGCAATAATGAAAAACTGTTTTTT. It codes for CAISEDKGNNEKLFF.

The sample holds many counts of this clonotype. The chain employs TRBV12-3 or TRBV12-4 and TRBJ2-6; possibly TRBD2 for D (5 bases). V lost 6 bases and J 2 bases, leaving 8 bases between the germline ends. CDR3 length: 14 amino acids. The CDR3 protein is CASRAATGANVLTF. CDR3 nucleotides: TGTGCCAGCAGAGCGGCAACTGGGGCCAACGTCCTGACTTTC.

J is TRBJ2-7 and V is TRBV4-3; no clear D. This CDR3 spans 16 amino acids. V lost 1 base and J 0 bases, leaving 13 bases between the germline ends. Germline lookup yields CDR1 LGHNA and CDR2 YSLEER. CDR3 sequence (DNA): TGCGCCAGCAGCCAAGTGGGCTTTTCGAGCTCCTACGAGCAGTACTTC. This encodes CASSQVGFSSSYEQYF.

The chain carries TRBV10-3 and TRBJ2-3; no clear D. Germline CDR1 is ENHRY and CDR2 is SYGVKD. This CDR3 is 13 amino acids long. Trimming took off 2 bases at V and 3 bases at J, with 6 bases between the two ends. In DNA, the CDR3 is TGTGCCATCAGTGAGATTCGAACAGATACGCAGTATTTT. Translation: CAISEIRTDTQYF.

This CDR3 is CASSNEEGWNGYTF. The CDR3 nucleotides read TGTGCCAGCAGCAACGAAGAAGGGTGGAATGGCTACACCTTC. The V call is TRBV21-1, the J call TRBJ1-2. TRBV21-1 is termed a pseudogene. The CDR3 has 14 residues.

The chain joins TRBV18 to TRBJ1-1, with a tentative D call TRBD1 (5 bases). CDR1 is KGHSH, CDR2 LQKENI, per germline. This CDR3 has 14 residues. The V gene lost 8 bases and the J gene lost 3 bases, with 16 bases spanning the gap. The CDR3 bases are TGTGCCAGCCAAGGGCAGGGCGGGTACACTGAAGCTTTCTTT. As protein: CASQGQGGYTEAFF.

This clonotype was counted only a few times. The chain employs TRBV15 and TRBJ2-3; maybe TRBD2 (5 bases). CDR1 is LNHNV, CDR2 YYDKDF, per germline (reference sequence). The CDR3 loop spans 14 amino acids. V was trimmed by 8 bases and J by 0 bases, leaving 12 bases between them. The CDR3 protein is CATRRAYSTDTQYF. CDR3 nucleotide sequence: TGTGCCACCCGGCGGGCCTATAGCACAGATACGCAGTATTTT.

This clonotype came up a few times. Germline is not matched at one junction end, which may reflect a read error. DNA for the CDR3: TGTGCCTGCAGTTCAACCGGGACTAGCGGGGGGTACCAAGAGACCCAGTACTTC. As protein: CACSSTGTSGGYQETQYF. The chain is built from TRBV12-3 or TRBV12-4 and TRBJ2-5; 15 nucleotides match TRBD2. This CDR3 is built from 18 residues.

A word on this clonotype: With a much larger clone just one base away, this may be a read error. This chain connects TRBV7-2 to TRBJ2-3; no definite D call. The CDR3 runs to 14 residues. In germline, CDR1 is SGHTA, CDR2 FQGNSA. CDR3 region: CVSSYSPTTDTQYF. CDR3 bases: TGTGTCAGCAGCTACAGCCCCACTACAGATACGCAGTATTTT.

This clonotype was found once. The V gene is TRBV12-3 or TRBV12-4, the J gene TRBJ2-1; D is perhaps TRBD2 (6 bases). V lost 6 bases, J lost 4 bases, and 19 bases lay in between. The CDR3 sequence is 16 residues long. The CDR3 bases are TGTGCCAGCAGCCCAGGGACTTCCCCAGGGTACAATGAGCAGTTCTTC. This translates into CASSPGTSPGYNEQFF.

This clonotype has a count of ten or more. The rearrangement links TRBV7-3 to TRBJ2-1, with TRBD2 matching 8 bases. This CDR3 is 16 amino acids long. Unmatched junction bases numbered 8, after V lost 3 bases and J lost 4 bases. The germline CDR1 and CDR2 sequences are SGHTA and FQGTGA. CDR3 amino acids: CASSLGGGGNYNEQFF. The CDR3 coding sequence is TGTGCCAGCAGCTTGGGGGGCGGGGGGAATTACAATGAGCAGTTCTTC. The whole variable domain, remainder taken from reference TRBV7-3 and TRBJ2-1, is GAGVSQTPSNKVTEKGKYVELRCDPISGHTALYWYRQSLGQGPEFLIYFQGTGAADDSGLPNDRFFAVRPEGSVSTLKIQRTERGDSAVYLCASSLGGGGNYNEQFFGPGTRLTVL.

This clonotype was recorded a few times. DNA for the CDR3: TGTGCCAGCAGTTCCAGCCTACCCAATGAGCAGTTCTTC. This translates into CASSSSLPNEQFF. This sequence joins TRBV12-3 or TRBV12-4 and TRBJ2-1; D is ambiguous. Trimming removed 4 bases from V and 6 bases from J, with 10 bases in between. This CDR3 comprises 13 residues.

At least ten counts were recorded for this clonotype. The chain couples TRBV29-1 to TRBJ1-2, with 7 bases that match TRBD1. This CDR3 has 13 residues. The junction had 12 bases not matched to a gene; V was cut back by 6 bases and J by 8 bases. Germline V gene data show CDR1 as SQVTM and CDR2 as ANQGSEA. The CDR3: CSVTIDRAGGYTF. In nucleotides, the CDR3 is TGCAGCGTAACAATCGACAGGGCGGGCGGCTACACCTTC.